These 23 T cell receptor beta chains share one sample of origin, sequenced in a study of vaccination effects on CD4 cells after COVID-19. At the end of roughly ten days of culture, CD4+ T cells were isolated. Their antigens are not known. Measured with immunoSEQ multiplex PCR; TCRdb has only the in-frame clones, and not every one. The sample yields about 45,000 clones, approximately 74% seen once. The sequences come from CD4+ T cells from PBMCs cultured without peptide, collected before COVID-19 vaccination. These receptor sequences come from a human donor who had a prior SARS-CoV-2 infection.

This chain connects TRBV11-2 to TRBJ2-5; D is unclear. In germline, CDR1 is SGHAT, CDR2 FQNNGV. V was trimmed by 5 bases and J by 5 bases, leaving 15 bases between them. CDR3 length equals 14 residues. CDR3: CASSPGWGGETQYF. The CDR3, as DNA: TGTGCCAGCAGCCCCGGCTGGGGTGGCGAGACCCAGTACTTC. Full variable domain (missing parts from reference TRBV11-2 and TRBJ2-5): EAGVAQSPRYKIIEKRQSVAFWCNPISGHATLYWYQQILGQGPKLLIQFQNNGVVDDSQLPKDRFSAERLKGVDSTLKIQPAKLEDSAVYLCASSPGWGGETQYFGPGTRLLVL.

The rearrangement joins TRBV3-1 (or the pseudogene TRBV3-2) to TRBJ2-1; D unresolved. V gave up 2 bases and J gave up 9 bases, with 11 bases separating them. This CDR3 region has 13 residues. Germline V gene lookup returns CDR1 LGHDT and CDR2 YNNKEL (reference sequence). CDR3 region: CASSQMAVGEQFF. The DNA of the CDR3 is TGTGCCAGCAGCCAAATGGCGGTAGGTGAGCAGTTCTTC.

The CDR3 loop is CASGARDRGYYGYTF. The CDR3, as DNA: TGTGCCAGTGGAGCCAGAGACCGGGGCTACTATGGCTACACCTTC. V and J are TRBV27 and TRBJ1-2; a possible D gene is TRBD1 (5 bases). V was clipped by 9 bases and J by 3 bases, with 20 bases between them. Germline values: CDR1 MNHEY, CDR2 SMNVEV (reference sequence). This CDR3 has 15 residues.

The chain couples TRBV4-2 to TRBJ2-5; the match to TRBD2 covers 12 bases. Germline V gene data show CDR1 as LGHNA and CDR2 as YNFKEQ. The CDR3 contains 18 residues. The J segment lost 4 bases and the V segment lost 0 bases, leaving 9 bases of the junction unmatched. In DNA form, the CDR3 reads TGTGCCAGCAGCCAAGAAGGTCTAGCGGGAGGGCCGTCAGAGACCCAGTACTTC. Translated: CASSQEGLAGGPSETQYF.

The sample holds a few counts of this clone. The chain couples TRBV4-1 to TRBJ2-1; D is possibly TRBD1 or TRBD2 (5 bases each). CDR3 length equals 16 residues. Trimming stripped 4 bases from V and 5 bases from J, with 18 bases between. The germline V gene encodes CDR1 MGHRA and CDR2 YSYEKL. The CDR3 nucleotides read TGCGCCAGCAGCCGAATTGTGGGACCGGGGAACAATGAGCAGTTCTTC. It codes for CASSRIVGPGNNEQFF.

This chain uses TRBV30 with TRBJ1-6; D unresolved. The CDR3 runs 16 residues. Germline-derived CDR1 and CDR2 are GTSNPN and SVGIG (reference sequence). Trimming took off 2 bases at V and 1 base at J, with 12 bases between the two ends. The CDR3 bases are TGTGCCTGGAGTTTAGCTGGGAGGTCCTATAATTCACCCCTCCACTTT. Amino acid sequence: CAWSLAGRSYNSPLHF.

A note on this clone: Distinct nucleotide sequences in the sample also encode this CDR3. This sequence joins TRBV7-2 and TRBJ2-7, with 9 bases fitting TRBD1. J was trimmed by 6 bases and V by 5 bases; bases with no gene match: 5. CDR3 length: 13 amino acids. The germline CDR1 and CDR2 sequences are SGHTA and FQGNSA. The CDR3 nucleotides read TGTGCCAGCAGCCCGGGACAGGGCCGCGAGCAGTACTTC. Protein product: CASSPGQGREQYF.

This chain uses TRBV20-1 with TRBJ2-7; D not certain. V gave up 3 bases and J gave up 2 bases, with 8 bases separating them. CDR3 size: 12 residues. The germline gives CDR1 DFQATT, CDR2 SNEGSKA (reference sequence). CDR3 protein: CSASPDPYEQYF. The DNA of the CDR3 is TGCAGTGCTAGTCCGGACCCCTACGAGCAGTACTTC.

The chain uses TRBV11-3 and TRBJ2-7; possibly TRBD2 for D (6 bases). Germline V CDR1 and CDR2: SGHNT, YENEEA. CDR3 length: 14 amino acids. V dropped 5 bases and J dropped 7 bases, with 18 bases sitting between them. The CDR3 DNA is TGTGCCAGCAGCCCCGGGGGTCTGGCGGGAGAGCAGTACTTC. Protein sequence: CASSPGGLAGEQYF.

CDR3 amino acids: CASSQDWDGVYEQYF. CDR3 nucleotides: TGCGCCAGCAGCCAAGATTGGGACGGGGTCTACGAGCAGTACTTC. The rearrangement uses TRBV4-1 and TRBJ2-7, with D possibly called TRBD1 or TRBD2 (5 bases each). Germline V gives CDR1 MGHRA, CDR2 YSYEKL. CDR3 size: 15 residues. V was shortened by 0 bases and J by 3 bases, with 12 bases between the two germline ends.

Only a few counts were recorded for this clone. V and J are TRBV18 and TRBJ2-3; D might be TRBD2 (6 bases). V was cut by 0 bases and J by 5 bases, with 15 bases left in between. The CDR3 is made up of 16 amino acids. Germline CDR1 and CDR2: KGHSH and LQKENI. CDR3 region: CASSPPRPGGRDTQYF. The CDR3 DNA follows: TGTGCCAGCTCACCACCTCGCCCCGGAGGGAGAGATACGCAGTATTTT. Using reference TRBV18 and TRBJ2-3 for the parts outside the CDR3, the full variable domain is NAGVMQNPRHLVRRRGQEARLRCSPMKGHSHVYWYRQLPEEGLKFMVYLQKENIIDESGMPKERFSAEFPKEGPSILRIQQVVRGDSAAYFCASSPPRPGGRDTQYFGPGTRLTVL.

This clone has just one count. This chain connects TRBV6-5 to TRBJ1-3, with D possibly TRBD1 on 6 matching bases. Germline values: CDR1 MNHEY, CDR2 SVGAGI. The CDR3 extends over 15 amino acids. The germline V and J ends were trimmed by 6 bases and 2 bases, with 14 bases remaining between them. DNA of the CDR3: TGTGCCAGCAGCGCAGGGGTCTCGGCTGGAAACACCATATATTTT. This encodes CASSAGVSAGNTIYF.

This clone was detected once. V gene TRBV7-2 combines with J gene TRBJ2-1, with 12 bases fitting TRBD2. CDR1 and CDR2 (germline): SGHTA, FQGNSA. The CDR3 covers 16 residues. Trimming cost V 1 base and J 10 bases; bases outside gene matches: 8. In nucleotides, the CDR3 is TGTGCCAGCAGCTTAGGGCTAGCGGGAGGGTTTCGGGAGCAGTTCTTC. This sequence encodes CASSLGLAGGFREQFF.

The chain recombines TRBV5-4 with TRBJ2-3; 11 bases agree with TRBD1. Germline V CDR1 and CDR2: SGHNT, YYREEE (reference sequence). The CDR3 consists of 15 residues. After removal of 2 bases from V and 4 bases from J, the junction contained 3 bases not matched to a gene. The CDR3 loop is CASSFGQGASDTQYF. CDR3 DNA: TGTGCCAGCAGCTTCGGACAGGGGGCGTCAGATACGCAGTATTTT.

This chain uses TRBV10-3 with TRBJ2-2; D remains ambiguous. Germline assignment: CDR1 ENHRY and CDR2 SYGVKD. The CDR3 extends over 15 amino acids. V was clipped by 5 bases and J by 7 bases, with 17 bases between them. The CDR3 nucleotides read TGTGCCATCAGTTCCCCGTGGCCCCGCGGCGGGGAGCTGTTTTTT. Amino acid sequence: CAISSPWPRGGELFF.

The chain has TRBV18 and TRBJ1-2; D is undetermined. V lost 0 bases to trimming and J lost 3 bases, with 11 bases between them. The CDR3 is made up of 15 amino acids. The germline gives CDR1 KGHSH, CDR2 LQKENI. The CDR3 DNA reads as TGTGCCAGCTCACCACCGGGCAGCCGGGACTATGGCTACACCTTC. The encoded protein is CASSPPGSRDYGYTF.

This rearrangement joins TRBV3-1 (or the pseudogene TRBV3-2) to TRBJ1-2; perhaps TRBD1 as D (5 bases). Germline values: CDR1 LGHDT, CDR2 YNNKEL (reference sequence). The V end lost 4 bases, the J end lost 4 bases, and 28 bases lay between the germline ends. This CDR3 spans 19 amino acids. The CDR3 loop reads CASSRTGIVLAGSLYGYTF. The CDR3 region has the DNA TGTGCCAGCAGCCGAACGGGGATCGTACTCGCAGGGAGCCTCTATGGCTACACCTTC.

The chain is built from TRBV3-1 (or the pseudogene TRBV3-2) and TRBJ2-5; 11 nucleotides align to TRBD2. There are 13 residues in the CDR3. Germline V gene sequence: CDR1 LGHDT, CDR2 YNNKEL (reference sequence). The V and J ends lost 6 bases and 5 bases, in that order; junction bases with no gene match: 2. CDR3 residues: CASRSSGRETQYF. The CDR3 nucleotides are TGTGCCAGCAGATCTAGCGGGAGGGAGACCCAGTACTTC.

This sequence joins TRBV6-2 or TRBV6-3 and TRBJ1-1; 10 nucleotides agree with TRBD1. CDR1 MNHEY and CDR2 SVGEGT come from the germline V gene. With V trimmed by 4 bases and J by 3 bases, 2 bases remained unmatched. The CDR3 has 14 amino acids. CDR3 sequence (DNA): TGTGCCAGCAGTTCGGGACAGGGGTACACTGAAGCTTTCTTT. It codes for CASSSGQGYTEAFF.

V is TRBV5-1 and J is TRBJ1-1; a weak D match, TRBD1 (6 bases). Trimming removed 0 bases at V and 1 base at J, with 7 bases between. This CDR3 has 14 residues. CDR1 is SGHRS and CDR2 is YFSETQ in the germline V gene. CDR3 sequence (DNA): TGCGCCAGCAGCTTGGGGACAGAGAACACTGAAGCTTTCTTT. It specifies CASSLGTENTEAFF.

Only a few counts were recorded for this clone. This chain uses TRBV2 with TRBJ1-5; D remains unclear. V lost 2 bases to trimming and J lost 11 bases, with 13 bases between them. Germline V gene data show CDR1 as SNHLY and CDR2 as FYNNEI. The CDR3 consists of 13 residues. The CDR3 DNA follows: TGTGCCAGCAGTGAAATTCCCCGTGGGGCCCAGCATTTT. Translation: CASSEIPRGAQHF.

The CDR3 sequence is CASSTTAYPRYLDRGNYGYTF. CDR3 DNA: TGTGCCAGCAGCACAACAGCTTATCCACGGTATTTGGACAGGGGAAACTATGGCTACACCTTC. The chain is built from TRBV21-1 and TRBJ1-2; no check of the table's D call, TRBD1, against the DNA was made. TRBV21-1 represents a pseudogene. The CDR3 is 21 amino acids.

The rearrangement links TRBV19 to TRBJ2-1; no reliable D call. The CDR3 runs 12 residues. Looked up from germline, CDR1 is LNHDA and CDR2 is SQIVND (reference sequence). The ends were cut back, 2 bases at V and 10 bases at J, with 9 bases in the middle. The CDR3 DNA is TGTGCCAGTAGTATATTAGTTGGCGAGCAGTTCTTC. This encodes CASSILVGEQFF.